This T cell receptor (beta chain) was recorded in a study of technical replicates of blood from a handful of donors. This table comes from immunoSEQ multiplex PCR, and its TCRdb copy is limited to in-frame clones, with some not included. This table holds fewer than 95,000 clones, around 94% found once. CDR1 is MDHEN and CDR2 is SYDVKM in the germline V gene. The CDR3 contains 15 residues. The junction had 6 bases not matched to a gene; V was cut back by 2 bases and J by 2 bases. The genes are TRBV28 and TRBJ2-7, with 7 bases that match TRBD1. This sequence originates from a human donor in good health. Specimen: T cells isolated from PBMCs. This CDR3 is CASSLSTGATYEQYF. DNA for the CDR3: TGTGCCAGCAGTTTAAGTACAGGGGCTACCTACGAGCAGTACTTC.